This T cell receptor (beta chain) came from a study of cytomegalovirus exposure and HLA in healthy donors. Researchers ran the PCR with 60 Vbeta and 13 Jbeta primers. Profiling relied on immunoSEQ multiplex PCR, and the TCRdb table lists in-frame clones only, not all of them. The sample carries more than 130,000 clones, roughly 79% recorded once. This clone has at least ten counts. Its specificity is unknown. As for the donors, each was a healthy bone marrow donor. The study, taken as a whole, reports: Most of the CMV-associated TCR beta chains (in a later analysis) appeared to be HLA-restricted. A later analysis linked a missense variant in DCLRE1C to the trimming of TCR beta V and J genes.

This CDR3 spans 13 amino acids. V lost 0 bases and J lost 10, with 8 bases in between. Germline V CDR1 and CDR2: SGHKS, YYEKEE (reference sequence). The chain is built from TRBV5-5 and TRBJ1-6, with D perhaps TRBD1 (5 bases). Material for sequencing was PBMCs. The TCR sequence derives from a male donor in good health and CMV-seronegative. The CDR3 spells CASSLDRGSPLHF. In nucleotides, the CDR3 is TGTGCCAGCAGCTTGGATAGGGGCTCACCCCTCCACTTT.